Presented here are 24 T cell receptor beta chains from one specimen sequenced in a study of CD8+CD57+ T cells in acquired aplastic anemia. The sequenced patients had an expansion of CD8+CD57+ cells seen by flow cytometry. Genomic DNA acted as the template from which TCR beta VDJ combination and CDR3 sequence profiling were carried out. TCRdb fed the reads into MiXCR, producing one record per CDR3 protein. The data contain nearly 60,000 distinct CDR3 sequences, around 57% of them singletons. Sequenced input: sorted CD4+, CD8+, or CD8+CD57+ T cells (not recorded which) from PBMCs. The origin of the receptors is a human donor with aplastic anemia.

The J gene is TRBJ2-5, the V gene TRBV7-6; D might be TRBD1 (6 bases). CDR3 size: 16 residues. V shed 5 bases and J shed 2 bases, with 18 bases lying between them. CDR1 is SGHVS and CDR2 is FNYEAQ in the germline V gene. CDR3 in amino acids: CASSLSPGHSQETQYF. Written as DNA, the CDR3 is TGTGCCAGCAGCCTCTCCCCGGGACACTCGCAAGAGACCCAGTACTTC.

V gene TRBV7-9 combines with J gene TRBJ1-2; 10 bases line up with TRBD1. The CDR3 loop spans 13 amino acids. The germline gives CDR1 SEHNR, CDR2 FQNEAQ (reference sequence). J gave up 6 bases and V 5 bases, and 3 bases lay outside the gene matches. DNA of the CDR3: TGTGCCAGCAGCGGGGACAGGGGAAATGGCTACACCTTC. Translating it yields CASSGDRGNGYTF.

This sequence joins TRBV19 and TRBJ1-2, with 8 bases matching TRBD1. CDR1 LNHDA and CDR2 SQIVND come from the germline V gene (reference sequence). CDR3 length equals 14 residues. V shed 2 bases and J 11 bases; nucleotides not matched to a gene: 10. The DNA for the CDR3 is TGTGCCAGTAGTATATCGGCAGGGGGCGGGGGTTACACCTTC. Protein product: CASSISAGGGGYTF.

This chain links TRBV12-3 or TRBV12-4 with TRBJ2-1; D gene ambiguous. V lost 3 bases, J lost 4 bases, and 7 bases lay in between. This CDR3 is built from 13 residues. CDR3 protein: CASSLQQYNEQFF. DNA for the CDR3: TGTGCCAGCAGTTTGCAACAGTACAATGAGCAGTTCTTC.

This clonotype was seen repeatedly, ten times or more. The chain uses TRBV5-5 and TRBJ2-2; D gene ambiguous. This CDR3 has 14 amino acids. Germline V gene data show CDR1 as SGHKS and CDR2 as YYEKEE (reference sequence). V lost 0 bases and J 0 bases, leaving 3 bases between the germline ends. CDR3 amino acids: CASSLGSNTGELFF. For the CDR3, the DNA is TGTGCCAGCAGCTTGGGTTCGAACACCGGGGAGCTGTTTTTT.

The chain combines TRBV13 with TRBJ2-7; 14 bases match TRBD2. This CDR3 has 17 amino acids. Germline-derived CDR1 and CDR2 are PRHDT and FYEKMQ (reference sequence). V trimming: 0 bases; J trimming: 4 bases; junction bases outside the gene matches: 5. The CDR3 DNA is TGTGCCAGCAGCTTAGGGACTAGCGGGGGGGCAACATACGAGCAGTACTTC. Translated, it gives CASSLGTSGGATYEQYF. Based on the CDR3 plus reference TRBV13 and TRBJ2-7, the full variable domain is AAGVIQSPRHLIKEKRETATLKCYPIPRHDTVYWYQQGPGQDPQFLISFYEKMQSDKGSIPDRFSAQQFSDYHSELNMSSLELGDSALYFCASSLGTSGGATYEQYFGPGTRLTVT.

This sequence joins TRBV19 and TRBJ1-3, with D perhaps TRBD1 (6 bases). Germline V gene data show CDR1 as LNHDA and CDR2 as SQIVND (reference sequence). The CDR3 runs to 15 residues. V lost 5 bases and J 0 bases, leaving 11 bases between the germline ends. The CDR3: CASSYGQSSGNTIYF. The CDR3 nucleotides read TGTGCCAGTAGTTACGGACAGAGCTCTGGAAACACCATATATTTT.

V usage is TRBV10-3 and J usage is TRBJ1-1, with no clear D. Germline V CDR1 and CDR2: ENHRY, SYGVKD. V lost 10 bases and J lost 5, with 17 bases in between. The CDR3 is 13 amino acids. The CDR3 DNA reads TGTGCCACCCGGACCGATACCGTTACTGAAGCTTTCTTT. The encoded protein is CATRTDTVTEAFF.

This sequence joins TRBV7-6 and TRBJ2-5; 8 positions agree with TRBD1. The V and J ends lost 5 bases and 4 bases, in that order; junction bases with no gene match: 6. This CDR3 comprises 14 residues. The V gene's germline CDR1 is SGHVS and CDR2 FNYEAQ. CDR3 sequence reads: CASSPRTGIETQYF. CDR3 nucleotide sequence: TGTGCCAGCAGCCCCCGGACAGGGATAGAGACCCAGTACTTC.

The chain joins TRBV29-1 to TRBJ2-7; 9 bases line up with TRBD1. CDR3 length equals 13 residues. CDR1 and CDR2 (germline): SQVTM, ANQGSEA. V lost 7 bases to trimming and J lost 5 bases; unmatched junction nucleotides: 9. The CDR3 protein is CSAWTGAFHEQYF. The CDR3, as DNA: TGCAGCGCCTGGACAGGGGCGTTCCACGAGCAGTACTTC.

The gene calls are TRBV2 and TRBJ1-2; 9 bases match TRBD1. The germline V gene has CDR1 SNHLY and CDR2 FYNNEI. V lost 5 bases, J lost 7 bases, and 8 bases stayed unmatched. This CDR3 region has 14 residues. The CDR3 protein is CASSMGQGAVGYTF. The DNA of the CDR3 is TGTGCCAGCAGTATGGGACAGGGAGCAGTTGGCTACACCTTC.

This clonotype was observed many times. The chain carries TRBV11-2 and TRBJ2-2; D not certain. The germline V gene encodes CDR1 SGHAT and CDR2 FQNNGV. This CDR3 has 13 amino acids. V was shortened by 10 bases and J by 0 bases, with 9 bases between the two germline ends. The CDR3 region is CATKHANTGELFF. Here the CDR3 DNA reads TGTGCCACCAAACACGCGAACACCGGGGAGCTGTTTTTT.

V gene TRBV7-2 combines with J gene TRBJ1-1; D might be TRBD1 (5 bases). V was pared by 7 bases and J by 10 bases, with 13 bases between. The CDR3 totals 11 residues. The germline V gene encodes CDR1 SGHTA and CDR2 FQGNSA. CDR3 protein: CASTAAGRAFF. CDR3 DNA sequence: TGTGCCAGCACCGCAGCAGGGCGAGCTTTCTTT. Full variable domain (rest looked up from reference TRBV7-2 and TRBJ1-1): GAGVSQSPSNKVTEKGKDVELRCDPISGHTALYWYRQSLGQGLEFLIYFQGNSAPDKSGLPSDRFSAERTGGSVSTLTIQRTQQEDSAVYLCASTAAGRAFFGQGTRLTVV.

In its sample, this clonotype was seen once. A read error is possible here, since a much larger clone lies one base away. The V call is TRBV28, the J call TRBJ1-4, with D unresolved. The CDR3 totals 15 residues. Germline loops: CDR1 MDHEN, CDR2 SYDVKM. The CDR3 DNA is TGTGCCAGCAGTTTAAATCGGGGAACTGATGAAAAACTGTTTTTT. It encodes CASSLNRGTDEKLFF.

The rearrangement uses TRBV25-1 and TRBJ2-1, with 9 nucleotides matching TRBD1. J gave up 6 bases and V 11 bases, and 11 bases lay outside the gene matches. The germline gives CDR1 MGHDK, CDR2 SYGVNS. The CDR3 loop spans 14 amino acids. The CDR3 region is CAGGEGQGGNEQFF. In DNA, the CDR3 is TGTGCCGGTGGGGAGGGACAGGGCGGCAATGAGCAGTTCTTC.

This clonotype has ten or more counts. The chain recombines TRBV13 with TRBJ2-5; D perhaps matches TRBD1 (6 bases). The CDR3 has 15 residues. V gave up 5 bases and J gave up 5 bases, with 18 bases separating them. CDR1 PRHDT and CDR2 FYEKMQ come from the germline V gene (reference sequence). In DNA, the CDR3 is TGTGCCAGCAGCCCAACTCAGGGGCTGAAGGAGACCCAGTACTTC. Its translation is CASSPTQGLKETQYF. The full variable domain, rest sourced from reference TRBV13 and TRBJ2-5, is AAGVIQSPRHLIKEKRETATLKCYPIPRHDTVYWYQQGPGQDPQFLISFYEKMQSDKGSIPDRFSAQQFSDYHSELNMSSLELGDSALYFCASSPTQGLKETQYFGPGTRLLVL.

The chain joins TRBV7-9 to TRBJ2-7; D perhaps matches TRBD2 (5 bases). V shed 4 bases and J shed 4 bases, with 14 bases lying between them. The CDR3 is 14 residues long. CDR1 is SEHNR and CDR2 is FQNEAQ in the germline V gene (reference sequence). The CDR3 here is CASSYPGRGYEQYV. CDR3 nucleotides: TGTGCCAGCAGCTATCCGGGGAGAGGGTACGAGCAGTACGTC.

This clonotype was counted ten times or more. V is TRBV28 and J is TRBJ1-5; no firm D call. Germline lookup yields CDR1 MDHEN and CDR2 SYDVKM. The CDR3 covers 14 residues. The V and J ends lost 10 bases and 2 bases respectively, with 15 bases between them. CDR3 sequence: CATERIGGNQPQHF. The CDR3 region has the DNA TGTGCCACCGAAAGAATCGGGGGCAATCAGCCCCAGCATTTT.

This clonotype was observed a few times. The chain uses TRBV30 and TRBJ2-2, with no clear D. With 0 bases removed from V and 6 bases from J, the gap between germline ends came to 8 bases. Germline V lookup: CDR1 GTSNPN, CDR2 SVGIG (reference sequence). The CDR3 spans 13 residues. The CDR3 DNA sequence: TGTGCCTGGAGTGTACTTGGTGCCGGGGAGCTGTTTTTT. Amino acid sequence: CAWSVLGAGELFF. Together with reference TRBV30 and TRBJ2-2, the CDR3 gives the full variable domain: SQTIHQWPATLVQPVGSPLSLECTVEGTSNPNLYWYRQAAGRGLQLLFYSVGIGQISSEVPQNLSASRPQDRQFILSSKKLLLSDSGFYLCAWSVLGAGELFFGEGSRLTVL.

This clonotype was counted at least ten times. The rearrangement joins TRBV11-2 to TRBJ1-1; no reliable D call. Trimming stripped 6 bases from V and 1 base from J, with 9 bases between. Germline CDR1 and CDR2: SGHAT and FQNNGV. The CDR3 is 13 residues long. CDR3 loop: CASRPPENTEAFF. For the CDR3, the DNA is TGTGCCAGCAGACCCCCAGAGAACACTGAAGCTTTCTTT.

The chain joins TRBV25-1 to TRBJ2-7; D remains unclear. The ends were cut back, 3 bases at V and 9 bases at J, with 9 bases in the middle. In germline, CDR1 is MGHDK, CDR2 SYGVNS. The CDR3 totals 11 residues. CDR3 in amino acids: CASSETSMQYF. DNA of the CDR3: TGTGCCAGCAGTGAGACGTCCATGCAGTACTTC.

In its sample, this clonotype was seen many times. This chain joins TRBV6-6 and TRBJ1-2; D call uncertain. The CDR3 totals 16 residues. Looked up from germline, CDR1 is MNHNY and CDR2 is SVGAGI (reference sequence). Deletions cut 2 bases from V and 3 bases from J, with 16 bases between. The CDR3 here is CASSYPSKYMDYGYTF. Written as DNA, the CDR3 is TGTGCCAGCAGTTACCCGTCGAAATATATGGACTATGGCTACACCTTC.

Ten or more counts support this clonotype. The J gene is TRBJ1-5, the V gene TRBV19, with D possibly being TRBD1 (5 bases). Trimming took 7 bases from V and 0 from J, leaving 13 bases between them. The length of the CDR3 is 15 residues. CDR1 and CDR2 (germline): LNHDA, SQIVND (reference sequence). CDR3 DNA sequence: TGTGCCAGTACCCCAGGGACGTATAGCAATCAGCCCCAGCATTTT. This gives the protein CASTPGTYSNQPQHF.

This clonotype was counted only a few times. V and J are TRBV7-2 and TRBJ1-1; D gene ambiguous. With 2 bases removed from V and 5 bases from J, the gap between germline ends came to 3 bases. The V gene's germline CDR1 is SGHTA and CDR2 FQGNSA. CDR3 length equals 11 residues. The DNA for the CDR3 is TGTGCCAGCAGCTTACAGACTGAAGCTTTCTTT. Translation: CASSLQTEAFF.